The sample holds one count of the clone carrying this T cell receptor beta chain. CDR1 is SEHNR and CDR2 is FQNEAQ in the germline V gene (reference sequence). CDR3 length: 15 amino acids. Trimming took 1 base from V and 3 from J, leaving 12 bases between them. The data originate from a study of T cell changes during pregnancy in multiple sclerosis. The table came from immunoSEQ multiplex PCR; TCRdb's copy has only in-frame clones and leaves some out. The table shows approximately 32,000 clones, with roughly 89% occurring only once. The specimen was CD8+ T cells from peripheral blood mononuclear cells, collected in the first trimester of pregnancy. This receptor was identified in a female donor with multiple sclerosis, enrolled in a pregnancy study. The gene calls are TRBV7-9 and TRBJ1-2; D gene uncertain. CDR3 in DNA: TGTGCCAGCAGCTTAGTATTTGCGGCCGACTATGGCTACACCTTC. This gives the protein CASSLVFAADYGYTF.